This entry concerns a single T cell receptor beta chain. The antigen is undetermined. This entry comes from a study of spatial heterogeneity in lung cancer. About the research overall: Compared with alpha-chain sequences, beta-chain sequences were consistently detected in greater numbers. Study conclusions and caveats: Ubiquitous, expanded tumor-derived TCRs were more frequently observed in blood at resection than at follow-up.

V dropped 4 bases and J dropped 0 bases, with 1 base sitting between them. The V gene's germline CDR1 is SGHRS and CDR2 YFSETQ. The CDR3 covers 12 residues. Time point defined: sample taken at primary tumor resection. Whole RNA was taken from tumor, nontumor lung or frozen PBMC; it was then sequenced unsorted. TCRdb independently ran MiXCR on the 5' RACE reads; one entry per CDR3 protein. Of 35,000 to 55,000 distinct CDR3 sequences in the sample, 6% to 7% were seen once. Here the sequenced sample was PBMCs, taken at surgery. The rearrangement links TRBV5-1 to TRBJ2-2; D unresolved. This clonotype was sampled from a female donor with early-stage non-small cell lung cancer. The CDR3 sequence is CASSTNTGELFF. The CDR3 DNA follows: TGCGCCAGCAGCACGAACACCGGGGAGCTGTTTTTT.